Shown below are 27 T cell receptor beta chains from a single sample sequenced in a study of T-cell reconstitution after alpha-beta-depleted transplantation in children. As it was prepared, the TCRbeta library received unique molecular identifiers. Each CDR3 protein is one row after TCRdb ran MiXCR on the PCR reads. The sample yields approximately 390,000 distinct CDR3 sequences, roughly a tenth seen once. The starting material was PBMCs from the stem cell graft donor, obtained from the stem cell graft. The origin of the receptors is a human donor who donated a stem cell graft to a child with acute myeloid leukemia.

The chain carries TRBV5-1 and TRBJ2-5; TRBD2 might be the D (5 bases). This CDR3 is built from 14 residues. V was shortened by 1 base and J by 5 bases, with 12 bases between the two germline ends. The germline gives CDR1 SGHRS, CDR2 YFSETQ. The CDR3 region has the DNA TGCGCCAGCAGCTTGAGAGGGATCGGGGAGACCCAGTACTTC. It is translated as CASSLRGIGETQYF.

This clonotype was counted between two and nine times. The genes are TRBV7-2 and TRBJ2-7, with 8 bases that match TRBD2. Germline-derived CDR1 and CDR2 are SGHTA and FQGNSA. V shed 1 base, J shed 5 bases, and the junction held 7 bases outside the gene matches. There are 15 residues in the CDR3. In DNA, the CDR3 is TGTGCCAGCAGCTTAGGAATAAGCGGGAGCGACGAGCAGTACTTC. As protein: CASSLGISGSDEQYF.

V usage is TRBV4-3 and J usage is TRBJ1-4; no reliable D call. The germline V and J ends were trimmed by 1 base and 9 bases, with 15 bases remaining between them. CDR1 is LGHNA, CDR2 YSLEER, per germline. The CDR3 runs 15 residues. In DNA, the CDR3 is TGCGCCAGCAGCCAAGCAAGCAGGTCAGGACAAAAACTGTTTTTT. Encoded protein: CASSQASRSGQKLFF.

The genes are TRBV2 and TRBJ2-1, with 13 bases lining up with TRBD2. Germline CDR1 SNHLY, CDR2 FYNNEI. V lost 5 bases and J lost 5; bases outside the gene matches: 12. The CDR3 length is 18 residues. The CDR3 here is CASSYRGLAGAGDNEQFF. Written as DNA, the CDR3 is TGTGCCAGCAGTTATCGAGGACTAGCGGGAGCGGGGGACAATGAGCAGTTCTTC.

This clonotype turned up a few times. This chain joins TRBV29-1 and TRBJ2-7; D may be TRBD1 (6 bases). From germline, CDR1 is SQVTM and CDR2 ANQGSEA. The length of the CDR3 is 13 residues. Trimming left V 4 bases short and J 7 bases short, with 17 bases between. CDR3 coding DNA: TGCAGCGTTGTAGATGGGGGCACGGGTGAGCAGTACGTC. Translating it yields CSVVDGGTGEQYV.

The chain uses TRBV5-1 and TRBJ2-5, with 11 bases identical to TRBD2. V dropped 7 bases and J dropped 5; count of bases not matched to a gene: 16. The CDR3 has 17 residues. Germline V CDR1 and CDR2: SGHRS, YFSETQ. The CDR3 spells CASRSWTSGLGRETQYF. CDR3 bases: TGCGCCAGCCGGAGCTGGACTAGCGGGCTCGGCAGGGAGACCCAGTACTTC.

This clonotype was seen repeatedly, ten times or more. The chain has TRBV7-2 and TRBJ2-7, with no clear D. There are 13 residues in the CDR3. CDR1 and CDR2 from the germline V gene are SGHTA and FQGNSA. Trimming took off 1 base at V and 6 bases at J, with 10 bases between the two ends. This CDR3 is CASSLEVEREQYF. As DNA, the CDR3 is TGTGCCAGCAGCTTAGAAGTGGAACGCGAGCAGTACTTC.

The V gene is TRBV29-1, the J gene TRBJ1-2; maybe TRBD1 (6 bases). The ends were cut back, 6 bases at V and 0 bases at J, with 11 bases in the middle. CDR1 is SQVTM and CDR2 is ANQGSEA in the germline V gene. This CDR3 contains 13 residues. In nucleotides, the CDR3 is TGCAGCGTACAGGGACGAGCTAACTATGGCTACACCTTC. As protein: CSVQGRANYGYTF.

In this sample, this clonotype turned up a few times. The CDR3 region has the DNA TGTGCCAGCAGACCTCTGACAGGGGAAGCTTTCTTT. Protein product: CASRPLTGEAFF. The chain employs TRBV12-3 or TRBV12-4 and TRBJ1-1, with 7 nucleotides matching TRBD1. This CDR3 has 12 residues. V lost 6 bases to trimming and J lost 8 bases; unmatched junction nucleotides: 6.

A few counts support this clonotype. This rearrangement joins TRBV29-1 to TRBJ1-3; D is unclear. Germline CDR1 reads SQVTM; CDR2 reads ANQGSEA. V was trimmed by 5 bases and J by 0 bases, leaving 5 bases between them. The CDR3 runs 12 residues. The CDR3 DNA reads TGCAGCGTTCGGAGCTCTGGAAACACCATATATTTT. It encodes CSVRSSGNTIYF.

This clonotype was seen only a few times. Here the CDR3 reads CASSPARAYEQYF. CDR3 nucleotide sequence: TGTGCCAGCAGCCCGGCTAGGGCCTACGAGCAGTACTTC. The gene calls are TRBV7-2 and TRBJ2-7, with D hard to call. The CDR3 has 13 residues. Trimming removed 5 bases from V and 2 bases from J, with 10 bases in between. CDR1 SGHTA and CDR2 FQGNSA come from the germline V gene.

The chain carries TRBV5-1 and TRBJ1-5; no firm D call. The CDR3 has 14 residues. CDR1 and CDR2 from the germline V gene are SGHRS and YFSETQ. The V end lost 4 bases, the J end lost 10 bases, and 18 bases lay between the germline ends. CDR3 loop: CASSDRPSGIPQHF. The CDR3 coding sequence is TGCGCCAGCAGCGATCGACCTTCGGGTATCCCCCAGCATTTT.

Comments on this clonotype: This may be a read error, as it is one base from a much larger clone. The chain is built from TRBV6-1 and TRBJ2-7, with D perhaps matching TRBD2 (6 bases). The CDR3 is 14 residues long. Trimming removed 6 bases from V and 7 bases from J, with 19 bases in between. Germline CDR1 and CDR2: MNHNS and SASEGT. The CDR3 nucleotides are TGTGCCAGCAGGCCCCCGGGACTTGATAGGGAGCAGTACTTC. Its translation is CASRPPGLDREQYF.

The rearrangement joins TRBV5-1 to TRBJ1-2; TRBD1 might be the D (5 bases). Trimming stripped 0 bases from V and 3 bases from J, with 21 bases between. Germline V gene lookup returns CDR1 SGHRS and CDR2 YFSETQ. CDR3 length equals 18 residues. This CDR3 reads CASSLEGPGPSVDYGYTF. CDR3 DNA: TGCGCCAGCAGCTTGGAGGGGCCAGGGCCCTCCGTCGACTATGGCTACACCTTC.

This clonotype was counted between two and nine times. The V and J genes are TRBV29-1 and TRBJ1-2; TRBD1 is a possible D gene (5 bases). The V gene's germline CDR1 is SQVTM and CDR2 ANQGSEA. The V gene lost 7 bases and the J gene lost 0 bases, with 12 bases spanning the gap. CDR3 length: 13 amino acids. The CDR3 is CSASGGANYGYTF. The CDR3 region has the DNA TGCAGCGCGTCCGGGGGTGCTAACTATGGCTACACCTTC.

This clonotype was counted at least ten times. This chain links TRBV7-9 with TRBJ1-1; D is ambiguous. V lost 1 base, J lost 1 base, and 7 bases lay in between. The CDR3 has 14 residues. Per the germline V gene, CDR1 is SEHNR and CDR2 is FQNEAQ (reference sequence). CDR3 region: CASSLVAENTEAFF. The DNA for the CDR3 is TGTGCCAGCAGCTTAGTGGCGGAGAACACTGAAGCTTTCTTT.

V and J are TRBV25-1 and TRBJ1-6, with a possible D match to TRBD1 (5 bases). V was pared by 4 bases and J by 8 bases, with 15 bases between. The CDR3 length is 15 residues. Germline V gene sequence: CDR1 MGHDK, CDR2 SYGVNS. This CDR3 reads CASSVPGRGDSPLHF. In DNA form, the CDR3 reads TGTGCCAGCAGTGTGCCGGGACGGGGGGATTCACCCCTCCACTTT.

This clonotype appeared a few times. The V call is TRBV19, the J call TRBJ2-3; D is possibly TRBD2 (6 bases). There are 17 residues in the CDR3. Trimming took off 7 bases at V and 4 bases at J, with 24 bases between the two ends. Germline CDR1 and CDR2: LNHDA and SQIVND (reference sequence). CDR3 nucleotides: TGTGCCAGTAATGCCCTCGCGGGAACCCTCAGCGCAGATACGCAGTATTTT. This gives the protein CASNALAGTLSADTQYF.

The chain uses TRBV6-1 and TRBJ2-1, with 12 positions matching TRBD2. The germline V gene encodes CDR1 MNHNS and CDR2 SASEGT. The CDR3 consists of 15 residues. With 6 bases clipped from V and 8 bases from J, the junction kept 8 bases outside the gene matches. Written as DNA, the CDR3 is TGTGCCAGCAGAGAACTAGCGGGAGGAAGCGATGAGCAGTTCTTC. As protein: CASRELAGGSDEQFF.

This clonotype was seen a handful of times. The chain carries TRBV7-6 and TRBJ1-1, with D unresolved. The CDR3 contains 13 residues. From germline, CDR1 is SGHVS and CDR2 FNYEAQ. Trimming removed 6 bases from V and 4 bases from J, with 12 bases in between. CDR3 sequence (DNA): TGTGCCAGCAGTTCTACACGGGGCACTGAAGCTTTCTTT. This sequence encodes CASSSTRGTEAFF.

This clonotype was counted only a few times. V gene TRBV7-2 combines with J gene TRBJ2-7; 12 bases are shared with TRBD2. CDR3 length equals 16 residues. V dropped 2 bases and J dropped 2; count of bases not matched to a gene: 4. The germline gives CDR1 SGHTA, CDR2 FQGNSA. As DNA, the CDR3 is TGTGCCAGCAGCTTAACCCTAGCGGGAGGGCCCTACGAGCAGTACTTC. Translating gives CASSLTLAGGPYEQYF.

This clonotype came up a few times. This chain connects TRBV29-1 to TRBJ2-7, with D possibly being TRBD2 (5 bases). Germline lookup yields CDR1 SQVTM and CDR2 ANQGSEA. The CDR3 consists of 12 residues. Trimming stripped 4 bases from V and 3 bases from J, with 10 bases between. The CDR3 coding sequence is TGCAGCGTTGGTGAGGGAAACTACGAGCAGTACTTC. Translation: CSVGEGNYEQYF.

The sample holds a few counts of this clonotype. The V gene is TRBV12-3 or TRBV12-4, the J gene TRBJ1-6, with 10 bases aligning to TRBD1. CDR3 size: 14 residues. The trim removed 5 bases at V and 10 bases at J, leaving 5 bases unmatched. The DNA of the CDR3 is TGTGCCAGCAGTCCGACAGGGGGCAAATCACCCCTCCACTTT. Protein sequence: CASSPTGGKSPLHF.

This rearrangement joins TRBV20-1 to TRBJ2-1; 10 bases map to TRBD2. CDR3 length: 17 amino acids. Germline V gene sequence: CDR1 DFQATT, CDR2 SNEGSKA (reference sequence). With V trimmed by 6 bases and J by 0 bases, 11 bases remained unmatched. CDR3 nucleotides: TGCAGTGCGCACGTAGCGGGGGGACCCATCTCCTACAATGAGCAGTTCTTC. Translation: CSAHVAGGPISYNEQFF.

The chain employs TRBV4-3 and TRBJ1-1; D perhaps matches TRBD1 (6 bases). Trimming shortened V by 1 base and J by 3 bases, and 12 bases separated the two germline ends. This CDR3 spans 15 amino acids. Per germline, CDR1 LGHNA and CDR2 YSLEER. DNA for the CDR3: TGCGCCAGCAGCCAAGTAGGGGGAGCGGACACTGAAGCTTTCTTT. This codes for CASSQVGGADTEAFF.

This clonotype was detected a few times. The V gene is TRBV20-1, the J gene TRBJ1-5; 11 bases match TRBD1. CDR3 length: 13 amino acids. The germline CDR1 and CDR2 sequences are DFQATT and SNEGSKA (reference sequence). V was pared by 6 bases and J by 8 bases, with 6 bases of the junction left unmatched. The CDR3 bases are TGCAGTGCCGTTGGACAGGGGGCTAAGCCCCAGCATTTT. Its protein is CSAVGQGAKPQHF.

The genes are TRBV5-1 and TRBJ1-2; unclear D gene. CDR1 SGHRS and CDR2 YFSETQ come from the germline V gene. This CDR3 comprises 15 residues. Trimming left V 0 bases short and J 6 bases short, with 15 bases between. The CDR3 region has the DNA TGCGCCAGCAGCTTGGGGAGCTTCGGCTCGGATGGCTACACCTTC. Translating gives CASSLGSFGSDGYTF.